A single sample is the source of the 7 T cell receptor beta chains below, sequenced in a study of regulatory dendritic cells for organ transplantation. TCRdb keeps only in-frame clones here, not all; method: immunoSEQ multiplex PCR. The data contain under 12,000 clones, roughly four fifths of them singletons. Their recognized antigens are unknown. Allogeneic regulatory or mature dendritic cells were co-cultured for less than 6 days with CFSE-labeled sorted T cells at 1:10. Sequencing input: memory CD4+ T cells from blood cultured with regulatory dendritic cells. The subset here: CD45RO+ memory T cells. Receptors originate from a human donor in good health.

The chain uses TRBV19 and TRBJ2-3; TRBD2 is a possible D gene (5 bases). V lost 6 bases, J lost 2 bases, and 9 bases lay in between. The germline V gene encodes CDR1 LNHDA and CDR2 SQIVND (reference sequence). The CDR3 covers 13 residues. This CDR3 is CASRRAATDTQYF. As DNA, the CDR3 is TGTGCCAGTAGGAGGGCAGCCACAGATACGCAGTATTTT. Full variable domain (remainder filled in from reference TRBV19 and TRBJ2-3): DGGITQSPKYLFRKEGQNVTLSCEQNLNHDAMYWYRQDPGQGLRLIYYSQIVNDFQKGDIAEGYSVSREKKESFPLTVTSAQKNPTAFYLCASRRAATDTQYFGPGTRLTVL.

The gene calls are TRBV10-3 and TRBJ1-4; TRBD1 aligns across 9 bases. The V and J ends lost 8 bases and 6 bases, in that order; junction bases with no gene match: 7. The CDR3 spans 14 residues. Germline CDR1 and CDR2: ENHRY and SYGVKD. CDR3 amino acids: CAIGPDRGYEKLFF. CDR3 in DNA: TGTGCCATCGGGCCGGACAGGGGTTATGAAAAACTGTTTTTT.

The chain has TRBV19 and TRBJ1-5; D possibly corresponds to TRBD1 (5 bases). The CDR3 is 13 residues long. Trimming took off 11 bases at V and 2 bases at J, with 13 bases between the two ends. The germline V gene has CDR1 LNHDA and CDR2 SQIVND (reference sequence). In DNA, the CDR3 is TGTGCCTCTGGGGGGTTGGGCAATCAGCCCCAGCATTTT. It is translated as CASGGLGNQPQHF.

The chain joins TRBV29-1 to TRBJ1-2; D is unresolved. Germline values: CDR1 SQVTM, CDR2 ANQGSEA. Deletions cut 4 bases from V and 2 bases from J, with 14 bases between. CDR3 size: 14 residues. The CDR3 here is CSVASGYENYGYTF. The DNA of the CDR3 is TGCAGCGTTGCGTCAGGTTATGAGAACTATGGCTACACCTTC.

In this sample, this clone turned up once. The J gene is TRBJ2-1, the V gene TRBV29-1; D is perhaps TRBD1 (7 bases). Germline V CDR1 and CDR2: SQVTM, ANQGSEA. The CDR3 runs 16 residues. V lost 0 bases to trimming and J lost 3 bases, with 15 bases between them. CDR3 region: CSVEDLRGAGYNEQFF. The CDR3, as DNA: TGCAGCGTTGAAGATCTCAGGGGGGCGGGCTACAATGAGCAGTTCTTC.

This clone was seen more than once but under ten times. V usage is TRBV7-9 and J usage is TRBJ2-7; 11 positions agree with TRBD1. V lost 3 bases to trimming and J lost 9 bases; unmatched junction nucleotides: 1. The V gene's germline CDR1 is SEHNR and CDR2 FQNEAQ (reference sequence). The CDR3 runs to 12 residues. The CDR3 here is CASSLDRGRQYF. For the CDR3, the DNA is TGTGCCAGCAGCTTGGACAGGGGGCGGCAGTACTTC.

The DNA for the CDR3 is TGTGCCAGCAGCCCTGTGAGGGGGCGTACCCTAGGGGAGCAGTACTTC. This sequence encodes CASSPVRGRTLGEQYF. The V call is TRBV7-9, the J call TRBJ2-7; 7 bases align to TRBD1. V was clipped by 5 bases and J by 7 bases; unmatched bases: 17. The CDR3 runs 16 residues. Germline V gene sequence: CDR1 SEHNR, CDR2 FQNEAQ (reference sequence).